A selection of T cell receptor beta chains follows, all from one sample in a study of T cells in Graves' hyperthyroidism and ophthalmopathy. MiXCR, applied by TCRdb to the multiplex PCR reads, yields one record per CDR3 protein. The table lists 450,000 to 600,000 distinct CDR3 sequences, just under 20% of them singletons. The sample taken for sequencing was blood. The receptors were sampled from a man in his forties with Graves' ophthalmopathy. Each CDR3 is given with its conserved first and last residue. D genes are given only for firm matches. The size of a clone is reported for some rows only, either as once, few or many, or as a class for expanded clones.

j_call,clone_size,v_call,d_call,cdr3_nt,cdr3_aa
TRBJ2-1,.,TRBV5-5,.,TGTGCCAGCACCCGAAAGGACAGCCCGTACAATGAGCAGTTCTTC,CASTRKDSPYNEQFF
TRBJ1-5,.,TRBV28,.,TGTGCCAGCAGGTTTGGGTCCCGACAGCCCCAGCATTTT,CASRFGSRQPQHF
TRBJ2-3,many,TRBV27,TRBD2,TGTGCCAGCAGTTGGGGGACTAGCGGGGGCCCATCTGATACGCAGTATTTT,CASSWGTSGGPSDTQYF
TRBJ1-2,.,TRBV19,.,TGTGCCAGTATAGGCAGAAACTATGGCTACACCTTC,CASIGRNYGYTF
TRBJ2-1,few,TRBV18,.,TGTGCCAGCTCACCACCGCAGTCTCTCTCCTACAATGAGCAGTTCTTC,CASSPPQSLSYNEQFF
TRBJ2-7,.,TRBV5-1,TRBD1,TGCGCCAGCAGCTTGGAAGGGACAGGGGTTTACGAGCAGTACTTC,CASSLEGTGVYEQYF
TRBJ1-6,.,TRBV7-2,TRBD1,TGTGCCAGCAGCTTACTTGCAGGGACAGGTTCACCCCTCCACTTT,CASSLLAGTGSPLHF
TRBJ2-4,.,TRBV6-2/TRBV6-3,.,TGTGCCAGCAGTTACAACGTGGGTTTCGCCAAAAACATTCAGTACTTC,CASSYNVGFAKNIQYF
TRBJ1-1,many,TRBV2,.,TGTGCCAGCACCGGGGGTACCAACACTGAAGCTTTCTTT,CASTGGTNTEAFF
TRBJ2-4,.,TRBV6-2/TRBV6-3,.,TGTGCCAGCAGGGCTCGTGGGGGACTAGCCAAAAACATTCAGTACTTC,CASRARGGLAKNIQYF
TRBJ2-1,.,TRBV6-2/TRBV6-3,TRBD1,TGTGCCAGCAGGGCCGGGACAGGGATCAACAATGAGCAGTTCTTC,CASRAGTGINNEQFF
TRBJ2-1,many,TRBV6-2/TRBV6-3,.,TGTGCCAGCACCACCCGGGCGGGGTATTACAATGAGCAGTTCTTC,CASTTRAGYYNEQFF
TRBJ2-3,.,TRBV4-1,.,TGCGCCAGCACCCCGGGACAAGACACAGATACGCAGTATTTT,CASTPGQDTDTQYF
TRBJ2-1,many,TRBV9,TRBD2,TGTGCCAGCAGCGTAGGTGATAGCGGGAGAAGGGATGAGCAGTTCTTC,CASSVGDSGRRDEQFF
TRBJ2-6,.,TRBV7-3,.,TGTGCCAGCAGCCGCAGGGAGACTGGGGCCAACGTCCTGACTTTC,CASSRRETGANVLTF
TRBJ2-1,few,TRBV12-3/TRBV12-4,.,TGTGCCAGCTTCCCCGGCCTAAGGGGTAATGAGCAGTTCTTC,CASFPGLRGNEQFF
TRBJ1-2,many,TRBV27,.,TGTGCCAGCAGTTTGATGATGGGGCAGGGTAAGAATGGCTACACCTTC,CASSLMMGQGKNGYTF
TRBJ2-1,few,TRBV7-3,TRBD1,TGTGCCAGCAGCCCCAAAGGGGGCGTGGGTTACAATGAGCAGTTCTTC,CASSPKGGVGYNEQFF
TRBJ1-1,.,TRBV20-1,TRBD1,TGCAGTGCTAGGTCCACAGGGGCCTTCACTGAAGCTTTCTTT,CSARSTGAFTEAFF
TRBJ1-2,.,TRBV5-1,.,TGCGCCAGCAGCTTGGGGCAGGGTGACCATGGCTACACCTTC,CASSLGQGDHGYTF
TRBJ1-4,many,TRBV3-1,.,TGTGCCAGCAGCCAAGATTTGCGGGGGGGATCCCTTAATGAAAAACTGTTTTTT,CASSQDLRGGSLNEKLFF
TRBJ1-1,few,TRBV19,.,TGTGCCAGTAGTCCCTTGACGACGAGAGGGAACACTGAAGCTTTCTTT,CASSPLTTRGNTEAFF
TRBJ2-1,.,TRBV7-2,.,TGTGCCAGCAGCTTAGGTCCGGTGAGCGCGAGCTCCTACAATGAGCAGTTCTTC,CASSLGPVSASSYNEQFF
TRBJ2-5,few,TRBV12-3/TRBV12-4,.,TGTGCCAGCAGTTTATTGCAGGGGGGGACCCAGTACTTC,CASSLLQGGTQYF